These 15 T cell receptor beta chains share one sample of origin, sequenced in a study of patients and donors after allogeneic stem cell transplantation. One entry per CDR3 protein results from TCRdb running MiXCR on the RT-PCR reads. The profile covers 150,000 to 200,000 distinct CDR3 sequences, with 41% appearing a single time and approximately 30% taken by the ten largest. Material: blood, either unsorted or a sorted T cell fraction (not recorded which). The receptors were sampled from a human donor who was either an allogeneic HSCT recipient or a stem cell or donor lymphocyte infusion donor (not recorded which). It is not recorded whose cells these are; they may come from a transplant donor.

V is TRBV29-1 and J is TRBJ1-1; tentative D call: TRBD1 (5 bases). CDR3 length: 15 residues. Germline CDR1 and CDR2: SQVTM and ANQGSEA. For the CDR3, the DNA is TGCAGTGCTGCAGGTCGGGCGGGGGAGGACACTGAAGCTTTCTTT. Its translation is CSAAGRAGEDTEAFF.

The chain combines TRBV5-1 with TRBJ2-1, with a weak D call TRBD2 (6 bases). V was shortened by 8 bases and J by 6 bases, with 18 bases between the two germline ends. CDR1 is SGHRS, CDR2 YFSETQ, per germline. The CDR3 is 14 residues long. The CDR3 protein is CASRVGGGSNEQFF. Written as DNA, the CDR3 is TGCGCCAGTCGTGTTGGAGGAGGGAGCAATGAGCAGTTCTTC. Full variable domain (rest looked up from reference TRBV5-1 and TRBJ2-1): KAGVTQTPRYLIKTRGQQVTLSCSPISGHRSVSWYQQTPGQGLQFLFEYFSETQRNKGNFPGRFSGRQFSNSRSEMNVSTLELGDSALYLCASRVGGGSNEQFFGPGTRLTVL.

The table lists this clonotype with a few counts. The chain joins TRBV4-3 to TRBJ1-4; 7 bases are shared with TRBD1. After removal of 4 bases from V and 7 bases from J, the junction contained 15 bases not matched to a gene. This CDR3 has 17 residues. The germline V gene has CDR1 LGHNA and CDR2 YSLEER. In DNA form, the CDR3 reads TGCGCCAGCAGCCCCAGCGGTGGACAGGTTCGGAGTGAAAAACTGTTTTTT. Residues: CASSPSGGQVRSEKLFF.

This chain links TRBV10-3 with TRBJ1-1; D uncertain. CDR3 length equals 12 residues. With 4 bases removed from V and 4 bases from J, the gap between germline ends came to 7 bases. CDR1 is ENHRY, CDR2 SYGVKD, per germline. The CDR3 nucleotides read TGTGCCATCAGTGGAGGAGGCACTGAAGCTTTCTTT. It specifies CAISGGGTEAFF.

This clonotype was counted only a few times. CDR3 loop: CASSLDSQNYGYTF. In DNA, the CDR3 is TGCGCCAGCAGCTTGGATAGTCAGAACTATGGCTACACCTTC. The J gene is TRBJ1-2, the V gene TRBV5-1; D is uncertain. Trimming pared 0 bases from V and 2 bases from J, leaving 8 bases between. This CDR3 has 14 amino acids. Germline V CDR1 and CDR2: SGHRS, YFSETQ.

This clonotype turned up a few times. V and J are TRBV15 and TRBJ2-2; 8 bases agree with TRBD2. The germline V gene encodes CDR1 LNHNV and CDR2 YYDKDF (reference sequence). CDR3 length: 16 amino acids. Trimming cost V 1 base and J 7 bases; bases outside gene matches: 8. CDR3 sequence reads: CATSRGLAPSGGELFF. The CDR3 DNA reads as TGTGCCACCAGCAGAGGACTAGCGCCTTCAGGCGGGGAGCTGTTTTTT.

A single count supports this clonotype. This CDR3 reads CASSWSEVNEQFF. The CDR3 DNA sequence: TGTGCCAGCAGCTGGTCAGAGGTCAATGAGCAGTTCTTC. The chain combines TRBV7-9 with TRBJ2-1, with no clear D. CDR1 and CDR2 (germline): SEHNR, FQNEAQ (reference sequence). The CDR3 sequence is 13 residues long. Between the trimmed V and J ends, which lost 4 bases and 6 bases, there was a span of 10 bases.

This chain uses TRBV27 with TRBJ2-2, with 7 bases lining up with TRBD1. The V gene end was trimmed by 1 base and the J gene end by 0 bases; junction bases not matched to a gene: 2. Germline CDR1 MNHEY, CDR2 SMNVEV (reference sequence). This CDR3 spans 16 amino acids. The CDR3 spells CASSLLGGTNTGELFF. The CDR3 region has the DNA TGTGCCAGCAGTTTATTAGGGGGCACGAACACCGGGGAGCTGTTTTTT.

Only a few counts were recorded for this clonotype. The rearrangement joins TRBV12-3 or TRBV12-4 to TRBJ1-1; D is perhaps TRBD1 (5 bases). Between the trimmed V and J ends, which lost 2 bases and 3 bases, there was a span of 13 bases. This CDR3 contains 15 residues. The CDR3 sequence: CASSLTAGGDTEAFF. CDR3 coding DNA: TGTGCCAGCAGTTTAACTGCCGGGGGTGACACTGAAGCTTTCTTT.

A few counts support this clonotype. The genes are TRBV6-6 and TRBJ1-2, with D perhaps TRBD1 (6 bases). Between the trimmed V and J ends, which lost 8 bases and 7 bases, there was a span of 11 bases. CDR1 is MNHNY and CDR2 is SVGAGI in the germline V gene (reference sequence). The length of the CDR3 is 11 residues. The CDR3 DNA reads TGTGCCAGCTCACAGGGCACTGGCTACACCTTC. It codes for CASSQGTGYTF.

The table lists this clonotype with a few counts. The chain carries TRBV6-2 or TRBV6-3 and TRBJ1-1; a possible D gene is TRBD1 (5 bases). Germline loops: CDR1 MNHEY, CDR2 SVGEGT. The CDR3 spans 17 residues. The V end lost 3 bases, the J end lost 3 bases, and 20 bases lay between the germline ends. CDR3 in DNA: TGTGCCAGCAGTTATAGGGACGGTTCTTATATACACACTGAAGCTTTCTTT. It specifies CASSYRDGSYIHTEAFF.

The chain carries TRBV4-1 and TRBJ2-5; tentative D call: TRBD2 (5 bases). The CDR3 sequence is 15 residues long. The ends were cut back, 3 bases at V and 5 bases at J, with 16 bases in the middle. CDR1 MGHRA and CDR2 YSYEKL come from the germline V gene. CDR3 loop: CASSHDGSGVETQYF. The CDR3 bases are TGCGCCAGCAGCCATGACGGATCCGGGGTGGAGACCCAGTACTTC.

The chain links TRBV4-2 to TRBJ2-3; 9 positions match TRBD2. Germline V gives CDR1 LGHNA, CDR2 YNFKEQ. CDR3 length: 15 residues. J gave up 2 bases and V 3 bases, and 3 bases lay outside the gene matches. CDR3 in amino acids: CASSQTSGITDTQYF. The CDR3 DNA reads as TGTGCCAGCAGCCAGACTAGCGGAATCACAGATACGCAGTATTTT.

The chain joins TRBV3-1 to TRBJ1-2; TRBD1 might be the D (6 bases). In germline, CDR1 is LGHDT, CDR2 YNNKEL (reference sequence). V was trimmed by 0 bases and J by 8 bases, leaving 10 bases between them. The CDR3 spans 13 residues. DNA for the CDR3: TGTGCCAGCAGCCAAGATGTCAGGGGCGGCTACACCTTC. Its protein product is CASSQDVRGGYTF.

This clonotype was detected once. A junction end diverges from the germline sequence, so it may reflect a read error. The chain has TRBV20-1 and TRBJ2-7; D ambiguous. The CDR3 runs 15 residues. Germline V gene data show CDR1 as DFQATT and CDR2 as SNEGSKA (reference sequence). The CDR3 region is CSARDPLVSPYELYF. The CDR3 region has the DNA TGCAGTGCTAGAGATCCTTTGGTTTCCCCCTACGAGCTGTACTTC.